This TCR beta chain originates from a study of T cell clonality in common variable immunodeficiency. Study observations and caveats: Fewer deletions and N-nucleotide insertions were reportedly seen in common variable immunodeficiency TCR beta sequences.

Data came from immunoSEQ multiplex PCR; TCRdb stores just in-frame clones and leaves some out. Sampling found 15,000 to 25,000 clones, none seen once. Details on this clone: Its cognate antigen is unknown. The CDR3 goes on 3 residues after the read ends, and that part is filled in from the germline J gene.

With V trimmed by 0 bases and J by 6 bases, 10 bases remained unmatched. Germline V gene lookup returns CDR1 DFQATT and CDR2 SNEGSKA (reference sequence). CDR3 size: 17 residues. Replacement immunoglobulin had been given to every CVID subject for at least one year. The sample consisted of peripheral blood mononuclear cells. The gene calls are TRBV20-1 and TRBJ2-1; the match to TRBD2 covers 11 bases. This receptor was taken from a human donor with common variable immunodeficiency. The CDR3 here is CSARDNRLAGMVNEQFF. The sequenced part of the CDR3 DNA is TGCAGTGCTAGAGATAATCGACTAGCGGGAATGGTCAATGAG.